These 25 T cell receptor beta chains share one sample of origin, sequenced in a study of blood T cell repertoires in COVID-19. Data came from immunoSEQ multiplex PCR; TCRdb stores just in-frame clones and leaves some out. The sample carries nearly 400,000 clones, nearly 90% recorded once. The sequenced sample consisted of PBMCs or T cells enriched from blood (not recorded which). Every receptor here comes from a woman aged 30 to 39 who had recovered from COVID-19.

In this sample, this clone turned up a few times. This specimen includes other DNA sequences encoding the same CDR3. The chain couples TRBV12-3 or TRBV12-4 to TRBJ1-5, with a tentative D call TRBD1 (5 bases). The CDR3 is 12 amino acids. The ends were cut back, 6 bases at V and 5 bases at J, with 8 bases in the middle. The CDR3, as DNA: TGTGCCAGCAGAGCGGGGGATCAGCCCCAGCATTTT. Encoded protein: CASRAGDQPQHF.

The chain links TRBV7-9 to TRBJ2-1; 7 bases are shared with TRBD2. V gave up 3 bases and J gave up 3 bases; unmatched junction bases: 2. The CDR3 is 14 amino acids. Germline V gene lookup returns CDR1 SEHNR and CDR2 FQNEAQ (reference sequence). CDR3 sequence reads: CASSFGTNYNEQFF. The DNA of the CDR3 is TGTGCCAGCAGCTTTGGGACTAACTACAATGAGCAGTTCTTC. Using reference TRBV7-9 and TRBJ2-1 for the parts outside the CDR3, the full variable domain is DTGVSQNPRHKITKRGQNVTFRCDPISEHNRLYWYRQTLGQGPEFLTYFQNEAQLEKSRLLSDRFSAERPKGSFSTLEIQRTEQGDSAMYLCASSFGTNYNEQFFGPGTRLTVL.

The chain joins TRBV28 to TRBJ1-5, with a tentative D call TRBD1 (6 bases). Germline loops: CDR1 MDHEN, CDR2 SYDVKM. Trimming took off 6 bases at V and 5 bases at J, with 17 bases between the two ends. The length of the CDR3 is 15 residues. CDR3 loop: CASSSNTGIDQPQHF. In DNA form, the CDR3 reads TGTGCCAGCAGCTCAAATACAGGGATTGATCAGCCCCAGCATTTT.

This chain connects TRBV24-1 to TRBJ1-4; unclear D gene. This CDR3 region has 12 residues. The V gene lost 5 bases and the J gene lost 7 bases, with 7 bases spanning the gap. Germline CDR1 is KGHDR and CDR2 is SFDVKD. CDR3 in amino acids: CATSGNGEKLFF. The CDR3 DNA reads TGTGCCACCAGTGGCAACGGTGAAAAACTGTTTTTT.

The CDR3 bases are TGTGCCAGCAGCCCCGGGGGGGGTGTTATTGCACCCCTCCACTTT. Translating gives CASSPGGGVIAPLHF. The chain has TRBV7-9 and TRBJ1-6, with TRBD1 as a possible D gene (5 bases). The CDR3 consists of 15 residues. Germline loops: CDR1 SEHNR, CDR2 FQNEAQ (reference sequence). The germline V and J ends were trimmed by 5 bases and 11 bases, with 19 bases remaining between them.

The chain links TRBV7-3 to TRBJ2-1; 9 bases align to TRBD1. The ends lost 4 bases at V and 8 bases at J; junction bases unmatched: 6. This CDR3 has 14 residues. Germline loops: CDR1 SGHTA, CDR2 FQGTGA. The CDR3 DNA follows: TGTGCCAGCAGCTCGACAGGGGGGTCCCATGAGCAGTTCTTC. This translates into CASSSTGGSHEQFF.

V gene TRBV24-1 combines with J gene TRBJ2-3; maybe TRBD2 (5 bases). The CDR3 runs to 12 residues. V lost 5 bases, J lost 4 bases, and 6 bases lay in between. Germline values: CDR1 KGHDR, CDR2 SFDVKD. CDR3 protein: CATSAAADTQYF. The CDR3 DNA reads as TGTGCCACCAGTGCAGCGGCAGATACGCAGTATTTT.

V gene TRBV18 combines with J gene TRBJ1-2; 8 bases match TRBD1. V shed 1 base and J 6 bases; nucleotides not matched to a gene: 7. Germline loops: CDR1 KGHSH, CDR2 LQKENI. The length of the CDR3 is 15 residues. The CDR3 is CASSPLPDRADGYTF. The CDR3 DNA reads TGTGCCAGCTCACCACTTCCGGACAGGGCGGATGGCTACACCTTC.

The CDR3 DNA reads TGTGCCAGCCTTAACTCTCCGGGATCGAATCAGCCCCAGCATTTT. Its protein product is CASLNSPGSNQPQHF. This chain uses TRBV27 with TRBJ1-5; unclear D gene. Trimming left V 8 bases short and J 4 bases short, with 18 bases between. The germline V gene encodes CDR1 MNHEY and CDR2 SMNVEV (reference sequence). The CDR3 is 15 residues long.

The V gene is TRBV5-5, the J gene TRBJ2-5; D possibly corresponds to TRBD2 (6 bases). CDR3 length equals 16 residues. Germline V gene sequence: CDR1 SGHKS, CDR2 YYEKEE (reference sequence). V was trimmed by 0 bases and J by 2 bases, leaving 14 bases between them. Here the CDR3 reads CASSLVGRGGQETQYF. CDR3 DNA sequence: TGTGCCAGCAGCTTGGTGGGGCGGGGCGGACAAGAGACCCAGTACTTC.

The gene calls are TRBV19 and TRBJ1-4; D perhaps matches TRBD1 (6 bases). V lost 6 bases, J lost 4 bases, and 12 bases lay in between. CDR1 is LNHDA, CDR2 SQIVND, per germline (reference sequence). The CDR3 is made up of 14 amino acids. The CDR3 loop reads CASRPTGSNEKLFF. The CDR3 DNA follows: TGTGCCAGTAGGCCGACAGGTAGTAATGAAAAACTGTTTTTT.

The V and J genes are TRBV11-2 and TRBJ1-1, with D perhaps matching TRBD1 (6 bases). The CDR3 is 16 residues long. With 5 bases removed from V and 4 bases from J, the gap between germline ends came to 20 bases. Germline V gives CDR1 SGHAT, CDR2 FQNNGV. For the CDR3, the DNA is TGTGCCAGCAGCCGAATTTCCAGGGGCCCTTTCACTGAAGCTTTCTTT. This encodes CASSRISRGPFTEAFF.

In its sample, this clone was seen a few times. The chain links TRBV18 to TRBJ1-1; 7 bases are shared with TRBD1. CDR1 and CDR2 from the germline V gene are KGHSH and LQKENI. With V trimmed by 3 bases and J by 2 bases, 3 bases remained unmatched. The CDR3 is 14 amino acids. The CDR3 sequence is CASSPDRTNTEAFF. CDR3 sequence (DNA): TGTGCCAGCTCACCGGACAGGACCAACACTGAAGCTTTCTTT.

The chain employs TRBV10-1 and TRBJ2-7; D is uncertain. Germline CDR1 and CDR2: WNHNN and SYGVQD (reference sequence). V lost 3 bases and J 3 bases, leaving 12 bases between the germline ends. CDR3 length: 14 amino acids. The CDR3 loop reads CASSDPPAVYEQYF. DNA for the CDR3: TGCGCCAGCAGTGATCCTCCGGCGGTCTACGAGCAGTACTTC.

The chain is built from TRBV9 and TRBJ1-2, with 11 nucleotides matching TRBD1. The CDR3 is 14 residues long. CDR1 and CDR2 from the germline V gene are SGDLS and YYNGEE. V was clipped by 2 bases and J by 7 bases; unmatched bases: 4. CDR3 loop: CASSVDRGHFGYTF. In nucleotides, the CDR3 is TGTGCCAGCAGCGTGGACAGGGGGCACTTTGGCTACACCTTC.

V gene TRBV10-3 combines with J gene TRBJ2-7, with 8 positions matching TRBD2. Germline CDR1 reads ENHRY; CDR2 reads SYGVKD. V lost 0 bases to trimming and J lost 5 bases; unmatched junction nucleotides: 9. The CDR3 has 16 residues. Here the CDR3 reads CAISESVSGIRDEQYF. The CDR3 region has the DNA TGTGCCATCAGTGAGTCGGTTAGCGGGATTCGTGACGAGCAGTACTTC.

This sequence joins TRBV30 and TRBJ2-7; 8 bases map to TRBD1. The CDR3 totals 14 residues. V trimming: 4 bases; J trimming: 0 bases; junction bases outside the gene matches: 5. The germline V gene encodes CDR1 GTSNPN and CDR2 SVGIG (reference sequence). CDR3 nucleotide sequence: TGTGCCTGGACTGTACAGGGGGTCTCCTACGAGCAGTACTTC. This encodes CAWTVQGVSYEQYF.

This clone was recorded only once. V is TRBV27 and J is TRBJ2-2; D not resolved. The germline CDR1 and CDR2 sequences are MNHEY and SMNVEV (reference sequence). Trimming removed 2 bases from V and 4 bases from J, with 8 bases in between. The CDR3 loop spans 14 amino acids. The CDR3, as DNA: TGTGCCAGCAGTTTACCCCGGGTCACCGGGGAGCTGTTTTTT. Its translation is CASSLPRVTGELFF.

The chain combines TRBV7-2 with TRBJ2-7; 8 bases map to TRBD1. The CDR3 sequence is 15 residues long. CDR1 is SGHTA and CDR2 is FQGNSA in the germline V gene. The junction had 4 bases not matched to a gene; V was cut back by 1 base and J by 2 bases. Here the CDR3 DNA reads TGTGCCAGCAGCTTAGGCCCGGGACAGGCCTACGAGCAGTACTTC. The encoded protein is CASSLGPGQAYEQYF. Variable domain in full (rest from reference TRBV7-2 and TRBJ2-7): GAGVSQSPSNKVTEKGKDVELRCDPISGHTALYWYRQSLGQGLEFLIYFQGNSAPDKSGLPSDRFSAERTGGSVSTLTIQRTQQEDSAVYLCASSLGPGQAYEQYFGPGTRLTVT.

The V call is TRBV3-1 (or the pseudogene TRBV3-2), the J call TRBJ2-1; TRBD2 aligns across 9 bases. The CDR3 is made up of 16 amino acids. V was clipped by 4 bases and J by 4 bases; unmatched bases: 8. Germline V gives CDR1 LGHDT, CDR2 YNNKEL (reference sequence). CDR3 nucleotides: TGTGCCAGCAGCCTTCACCCGGGACTAGCTTACAATGAGCAGTTCTTC. Translating gives CASSLHPGLAYNEQFF.

This clone was observed once. The chain recombines TRBV5-1 with TRBJ1-2; tentative D call: TRBD1 (6 bases). CDR3 length equals 13 residues. V was shortened by 5 bases and J by 2 bases, with 10 bases between the two germline ends. Looked up from germline, CDR1 is SGHRS and CDR2 is YFSETQ. The CDR3 here is CASSYGQNYGYTF. CDR3 nucleotides: TGCGCCAGCAGTTACGGACAGAACTATGGCTACACCTTC.

The J gene is TRBJ2-3, the V gene TRBV6-5; TRBD1 might be the D (5 bases). Germline V gives CDR1 MNHEY, CDR2 SVGAGI. This CDR3 has 14 residues. Trimming took off 6 bases at V and 4 bases at J, with 14 bases between the two ends. In DNA form, the CDR3 reads TGTGCCAGCAGCCAACAGGAAATTTCAGATACGCAGTATTTT. It yields the protein CASSQQEISDTQYF.

On this clone itself: This specimen includes other DNA sequences encoding the same CDR3. This chain joins TRBV5-1 and TRBJ1-1, with a possible D match to TRBD1 (6 bases). Germline V lookup: CDR1 SGHRS, CDR2 YFSETQ. There are 14 residues in the CDR3. V shed 4 bases and J shed 0 bases, with 10 bases lying between them. The CDR3 here is CASSGTGLNTEAFF. DNA of the CDR3: TGCGCCAGCAGCGGAACAGGGTTGAACACTGAAGCTTTCTTT.

This chain links TRBV9 with TRBJ2-4; weak D call: TRBD2 (6 bases). The CDR3 is 17 amino acids. CDR1 and CDR2 (germline): SGDLS, YYNGEE. V was clipped by 4 bases and J by 5 bases, with 22 bases between them. CDR3 sequence: CASSKWDSTRRENIQYF. The DNA for the CDR3 is TGTGCCAGCAGCAAATGGGACTCGACCCGGAGAGAAAACATTCAGTACTTC.

The gene calls are TRBV6-5 and TRBJ1-5, with D perhaps TRBD1 (6 bases). Trimming took off 1 base at V and 2 bases at J, with 6 bases between the two ends. Germline values: CDR1 MNHEY, CDR2 SVGAGI. CDR3 size: 14 residues. Here the CDR3 DNA reads TGTGCCAGCAGTTACTACAGGGGCAATCAGCCCCAGCATTTT. As protein: CASSYYRGNQPQHF.